This record covers a single T cell receptor beta chain. Its antigen is unidentified. Time point given: week 35, safety follow-up. Each vaccine dose was 300 ug of mutant IDH1 20-mer peptide, with topical imiquimod. This table comes from immunoSEQ multiplex PCR, and its TCRdb copy is limited to in-frame clones, with some not included. The sample contains roughly 44,000 clones, around 81% of which appear only once. This sample is drawn from a study of a mutant IDH1 vaccine in newly diagnosed glioma. Broader study findings: Changes to the top peripheral T cell clonotypes appeared unrelated to pseudoprogression.

Trimming removed 4 bases from V and 6 bases from J, with 13 bases in between. The CDR3 has 15 residues. Germline CDR1 is MNHEY and CDR2 is SMNVEV (reference sequence). The origin of this receptor is a woman aged 40 to 50 with glioma. Some clones in this sample may be carry-over from other donors' samples. V gene TRBV27 combines with J gene TRBJ1-6; the D is unclear. Sequences were derived from PBMCs, sampled from a glioma patient whose treatment included an IDH1 peptide vaccine. The CDR3 nucleotides read TGTGCCAGCAGTTGGGATGCTCGTGGTAATTCACCCCTCCACTTT. Protein: CASSWDARGNSPLHF.